A single sample is the source of the 15 T cell receptor beta chains below, sequenced in a study of identical twins (dated by TCRdb to the mid-2010s). The library was generated by 5' RACE. The sequencer listed for this sample is Illumina HiSeq 2000. TCRdb reprocessed the public reads (quality trimming at Q25 with fastp, clone calling with MiXCR) and kept in-frame beta chains. Every entry covers one CDR3 protein and lists the most common genes and DNA from its rows. The sample profile shows approximately 890,000 distinct CDR3 sequences; over 9% of them were found once. The ten largest clones represent roughly 1.5% of the sample. These records were also assigned to another study, of yellow fever vaccine responses in identical twins.

Material for sequencing was PBMCs. The source is a woman in her late teens or twenties in good health.

There are a few counts of this clonotype. The chain couples TRBV25-1 to TRBJ2-2; 12 bases align to TRBD2. J was trimmed by 4 bases and V by 4 bases; bases with no gene match: 7. Germline V CDR1 and CDR2: MGHDK, SYGVNS. The CDR3 extends over 17 amino acids. The CDR3 loop is CASSGLAGGPATGELFF. The CDR3 bases are TGTGCCAGCAGTGGGCTAGCGGGGGGGCCGGCCACCGGGGAGCTGTTTTTT.

This clonotype was found a few times. The gene calls are TRBV4-1 and TRBJ1-5; D unresolved. V was pared by 1 base and J by 0 bases, with 7 bases between. The CDR3 length is 15 residues. CDR1 and CDR2 (germline): MGHRA, YSYEKL. The CDR3 region is CASSQVGSSNQPQHF. CDR3 sequence (DNA): TGCGCCAGCAGCCAAGTCGGCAGTAGCAATCAGCCCCAGCATTTT.

This clonotype was found a few times. The rearrangement links TRBV7-8 to TRBJ2-3; 7 bases are a match to TRBD2. Trimming cost V 5 bases and J 0 bases; bases outside gene matches: 8. Germline V gene data show CDR1 as SGHVS and CDR2 as FQNEAQ. This CDR3 spans 16 amino acids. CDR3 residues: CASSEQSGASTDTQYF. CDR3 nucleotides: TGTGCCAGCAGCGAACAAAGCGGGGCTAGCACAGATACGCAGTATTTT.

This clonotype was detected a few times. This chain uses TRBV20-1 with TRBJ2-1; D may be TRBD1 or TRBD2 (5 bases each). Germline V CDR1 and CDR2: DFQATT, SNEGSKA (reference sequence). Trimming stripped 1 base from V and 6 bases from J, with 16 bases between. The CDR3 has 15 residues. CDR3 nucleotides: TGCAGTGCTAGAGGGGACGGTCTGGGTATCAATGAGCAGTTCTTC. Protein: CSARGDGLGINEQFF.

This clonotype has only a few counts. The V gene is TRBV3-1, the J gene TRBJ2-7; TRBD1 aligns across 8 bases. CDR1 and CDR2 (germline): LGHDT, YNNKEL (reference sequence). The CDR3 has 15 amino acids. V lost 1 base and J lost 2; bases outside the gene matches: 4. The CDR3 region has the DNA TGTGCCAGCAGCCAAGTCGGCAGGGGGCCCTACGAGCAGTACTTC. Residues: CASSQVGRGPYEQYF.

This clonotype was seen more than once but under ten times. The CDR3 reads CASSLRSFGTQYF. CDR3 DNA: TGTGCCAGCAGCTTAAGATCTTTCGGGACCCAGTACTTC. The chain is built from TRBV7-8 and TRBJ2-5; D gene unclear. V was cut by 2 bases and J by 7 bases, with 11 bases left in between. CDR3 length equals 13 residues. CDR1 is SGHVS, CDR2 FQNEAQ, per germline.

This clonotype has just a few counts. V gene TRBV4-2 combines with J gene TRBJ2-1; D remains unclear. CDR1 LGHNA and CDR2 YNFKEQ come from the germline V gene. V lost 0 bases and J 4 bases, leaving 10 bases between the germline ends. CDR3 size: 15 residues. In nucleotides, the CDR3 is TGTGCCAGCAGCCAAGAGTCCCAAATTTACAATGAGCAGTTCTTC. Its protein product is CASSQESQIYNEQFF.

This clonotype was observed a handful of times. The chain's CDR3 is CASSSSDSPYEQYF. The DNA for the CDR3 is TGTGCCAGCAGTTCCTCGGACAGTCCCTACGAGCAGTACTTC. The chain has TRBV12-3 or TRBV12-4 and TRBJ2-7; maybe TRBD1 (6 bases). This CDR3 has 14 residues. Between the trimmed V and J ends, which lost 4 bases and 2 bases, there was a span of 12 bases.

The CDR3 bases are TGTGCCAGCACCCTCACGGGAAGCGGTGAAAAACTGTTTTTT. Amino acids: CASTLTGSGEKLFF. The chain recombines TRBV11-2 with TRBJ1-4; D is undetermined. This CDR3 has 14 amino acids. V was trimmed by 7 bases and J by 7 bases, leaving 16 bases between them. Germline CDR1 reads SGHAT; CDR2 reads FQNNGV.

The table lists this clonotype with a few counts. The chain carries TRBV11-2 and TRBJ1-4; D unclear. V was clipped by 0 bases and J by 3 bases, with 8 bases between them. The germline V gene has CDR1 SGHAT and CDR2 FQNNGV. This CDR3 has 15 amino acids. CDR3 amino acids: CASSLEALANEKLFF. CDR3 DNA: TGTGCCAGCAGCTTAGAAGCCCTGGCTAATGAAAAACTGTTTTTT.

This rearrangement joins TRBV5-1 to TRBJ2-1, with TRBD1 matching 7 bases. Trimming at V came to 0 bases and at J to 0 bases, leaving 3 bases not matched to a gene. This CDR3 is 16 amino acids long. From germline, CDR1 is SGHRS and CDR2 YFSETQ. The CDR3 DNA sequence: TGCGCCAGCAGCTTGGAGGGACAGATCTCCTACAATGAGCAGTTCTTC. Its translation is CASSLEGQISYNEQFF.

This chain uses TRBV20-1 with TRBJ2-5, with D possibly being TRBD1 (7 bases). Germline CDR1 DFQATT, CDR2 SNEGSKA (reference sequence). This CDR3 is 14 amino acids long. V lost 0 bases and J 4 bases, leaving 12 bases between the germline ends. The CDR3 nucleotides read TGCAGTGCTAGAGACTACCAGGGGGGAGAGACCCAGTACTTC. Its protein is CSARDYQGGETQYF.

At least ten counts were recorded for this clonotype. The CDR3 spells CASSLRTDYNSPLHF. The DNA of the CDR3 is TGTGCCAGCAGCTTAAGGACGGACTATAATTCACCCCTCCACTTT. The chain links TRBV13 to TRBJ1-6; D unresolved. Germline lookup yields CDR1 PRHDT and CDR2 FYEKMQ (reference sequence). V was shortened by 2 bases and J by 3 bases, with 8 bases between the two germline ends. The CDR3 runs 15 residues. Full variable domain (remainder filled in from reference TRBV13 and TRBJ1-6): AAGVIQSPRHLIKEKRETATLKCYPIPRHDTVYWYQQGPGQDPQFLISFYEKMQSDKGSIPDRFSAQQFSDYHSELNMSSLELGDSALYFCASSLRTDYNSPLHFGNGTRLTVT.

This clonotype was detected only a few times. The V and J genes are TRBV9 and TRBJ2-7; TRBD1 aligns across 12 bases. The CDR3 covers 22 residues. The V and J ends lost 0 bases and 1 base, in that order; junction bases with no gene match: 20. Germline V CDR1 and CDR2: SGDLS, YYNGEE. CDR3 in amino acids: CASSVEPLPPWGQGASSYEQYF. CDR3 coding DNA: TGTGCCAGCAGCGTAGAACCCCTCCCCCCTTGGGGACAGGGGGCGTCTTCCTACGAGCAGTACTTC.

This chain uses TRBV4-1 with TRBJ1-5, with D possibly being TRBD1 (6 bases). Germline CDR1 MGHRA, CDR2 YSYEKL. The germline V and J ends were trimmed by 0 bases and 2 bases, with 17 bases remaining between them. The CDR3 consists of 18 residues. The CDR3 spells CASSQEGSNQGRNQPQHF. The CDR3 nucleotides are TGCGCCAGCAGCCAAGAGGGCAGCAACCAGGGGCGCAATCAGCCCCAGCATTTT.